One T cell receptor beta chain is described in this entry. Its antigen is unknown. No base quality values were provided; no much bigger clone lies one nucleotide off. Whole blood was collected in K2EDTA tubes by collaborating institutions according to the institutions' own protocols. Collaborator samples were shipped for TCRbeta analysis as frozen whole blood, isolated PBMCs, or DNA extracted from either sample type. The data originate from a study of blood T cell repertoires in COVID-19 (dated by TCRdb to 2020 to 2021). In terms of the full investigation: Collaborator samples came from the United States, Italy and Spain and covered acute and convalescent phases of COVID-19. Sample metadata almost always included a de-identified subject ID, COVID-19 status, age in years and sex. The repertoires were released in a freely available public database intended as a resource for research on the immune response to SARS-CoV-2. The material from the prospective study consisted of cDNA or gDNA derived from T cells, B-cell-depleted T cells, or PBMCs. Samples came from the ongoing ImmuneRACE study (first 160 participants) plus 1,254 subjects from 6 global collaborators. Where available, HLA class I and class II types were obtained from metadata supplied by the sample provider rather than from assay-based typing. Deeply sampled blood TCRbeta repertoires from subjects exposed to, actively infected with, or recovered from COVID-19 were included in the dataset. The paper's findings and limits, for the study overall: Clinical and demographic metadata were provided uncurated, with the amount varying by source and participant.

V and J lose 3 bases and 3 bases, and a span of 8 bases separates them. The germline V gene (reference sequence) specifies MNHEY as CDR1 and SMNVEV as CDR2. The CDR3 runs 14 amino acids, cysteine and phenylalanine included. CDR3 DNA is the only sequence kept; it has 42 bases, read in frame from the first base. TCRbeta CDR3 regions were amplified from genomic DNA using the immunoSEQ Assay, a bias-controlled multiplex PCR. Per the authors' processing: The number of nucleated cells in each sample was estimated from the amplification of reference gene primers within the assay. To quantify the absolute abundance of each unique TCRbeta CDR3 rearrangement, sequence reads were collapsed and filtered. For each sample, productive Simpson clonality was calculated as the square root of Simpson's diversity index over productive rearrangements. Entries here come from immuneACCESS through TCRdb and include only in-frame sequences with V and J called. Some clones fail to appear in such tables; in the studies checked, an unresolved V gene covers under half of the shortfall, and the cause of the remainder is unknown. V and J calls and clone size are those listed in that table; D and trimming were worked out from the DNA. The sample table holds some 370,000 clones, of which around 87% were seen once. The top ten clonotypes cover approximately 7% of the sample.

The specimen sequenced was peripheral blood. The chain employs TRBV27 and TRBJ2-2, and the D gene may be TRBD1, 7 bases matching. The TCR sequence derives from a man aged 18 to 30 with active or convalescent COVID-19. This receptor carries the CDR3 CASSFRGDTGELFF. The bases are TGTGCCAGCAGTTTCAGGGGGGACACCGGGGAGCTGTTTTTT.